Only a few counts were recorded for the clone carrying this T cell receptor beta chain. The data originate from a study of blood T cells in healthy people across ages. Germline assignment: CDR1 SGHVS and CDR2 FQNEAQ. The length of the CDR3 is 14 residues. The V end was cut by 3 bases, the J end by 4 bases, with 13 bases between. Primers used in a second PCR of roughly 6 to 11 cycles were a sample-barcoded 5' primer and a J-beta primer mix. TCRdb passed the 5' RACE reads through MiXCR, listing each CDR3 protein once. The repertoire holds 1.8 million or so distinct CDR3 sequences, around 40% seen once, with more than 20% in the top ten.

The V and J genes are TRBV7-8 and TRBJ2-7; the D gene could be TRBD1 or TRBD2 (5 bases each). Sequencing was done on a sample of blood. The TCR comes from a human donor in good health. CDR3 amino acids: CASSLNRDLYEQYF. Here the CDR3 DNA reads TGTGCCAGCAGCTTGAACCGGGACCTATACGAGCAGTACTTC.